This T cell receptor (beta chain) was identified during a study of identical twins. Whole-study results and caveats: Models underestimated how often monozygotic twins shared out-of-frame TCR alpha. Beta clonotypes that were abundant in cord blood contained fewer insertions, a pattern absent from memory repertoires.

J gave up 4 bases and V 6 bases, and 3 bases lay outside the gene matches. The CDR3 contains 12 residues. Germline V gene lookup returns CDR1 DFQATT and CDR2 SNEGSKA (reference sequence). TCRdb passed the 5' RACE reads through MiXCR, listing each CDR3 protein once. The sample holds hundreds of thousands of distinct CDR3 sequences, 7.5% seen once. Concerning this clonotype itself: Antigen specificity is unknown.

The data were also submitted as part of a second study, on yellow fever vaccine responses in identical twins.

The chain employs TRBV20-1 and TRBJ1-1, with 9 bases aligning to TRBD1. The material sequenced was CD8+ T cells sorted from blood. This receptor was taken from a woman aged 18-29 years in good health. Here the CDR3 reads CSARDRVTEAFF. The DNA of the CDR3 is TGCAGTGCACGGGACAGGGTCACTGAAGCTTTCTTT.